Below are 2 T cell receptor beta chains sequenced from a single sample in a study of cytomegalovirus exposure and HLA in healthy donors. The repertoire was sequenced with immunoSEQ multiplex PCR; TCRdb's copy has only in-frame clones and lacks some. The data show under 150,000 clones, approximately 86% seen once. The sample consisted of PBMCs. These receptor sequences come from a man aged 18 to 29 in good health and CMV-seropositive.

The J gene is TRBJ2-1, the V gene TRBV5-4; the match to TRBD2 covers 7 bases. V dropped 4 bases and J dropped 4; count of bases not matched to a gene: 2. The CDR3 has 13 residues. The germline gives CDR1 SGHNT, CDR2 YYREEE (reference sequence). The CDR3 spells CASSPGLYNEQFF. CDR3 coding DNA: TGTGCCAGCAGCCCGGGACTATACAATGAGCAGTTCTTC.

V is TRBV18 and J is TRBJ1-6; a possible D gene is TRBD1 (5 bases). CDR1 and CDR2 from the germline V gene are KGHSH and LQKENI. V was shortened by 3 bases and J by 7 bases, with 13 bases between the two germline ends. This CDR3 comprises 15 residues. CDR3 in amino acids: CASSPFWGENSPLHF. The CDR3 coding sequence is TGTGCCAGCTCACCGTTTTGGGGGGAAAATTCACCCCTCCACTTT. The entire variable domain, with the rest obtained from reference TRBV18 and TRBJ1-6, is as follows: NAGVMQNPRHLVRRRGQEARLRCSPMKGHSHVYWYRQLPEEGLKFMVYLQKENIIDESGMPKERFSAEFPKEGPSILRIQQVVRGDSAAYFCASSPFWGENSPLHFGNGTRLTVT.